The clone carrying this T cell receptor (beta chain) was observed a handful of times. What it recognizes is unknown. 60 Vbeta and 13 Jbeta primers were used in PCR. Profiling relied on immunoSEQ multiplex PCR, and the TCRdb table lists in-frame clones only, not all of them. The table has 200,000 to 250,000 clones, less than 80% seen once. V trimming: 2 bases; J trimming: 5 bases; junction bases outside the gene matches: 7. The V gene's germline CDR1 is MNHEY and CDR2 SVGAGI. The length of the CDR3 is 16 residues. This entry comes from a study of cytomegalovirus exposure and HLA in healthy donors. Study findings and constraints: In an earlier analysis, most TCR beta V segments were productive about 87% or about 30% of the time. A link between a missense DCLRE1C variant and TCR beta V- and J-gene trimming emerged from a later analysis.

The TCR sequence derives from a girl under 10 years old in good health and CMV-seronegative. The chain links TRBV6-5 to TRBJ2-5, with 11 bases lining up with TRBD1. Sequencing input: PBMCs. CDR3 amino acids: CASSYRVGTGGETQYF. The CDR3 nucleotides are TGTGCCAGCAGTTACCGGGTCGGGACAGGGGGGGAGACCCAGTACTTC.